Listed below are T cell receptor beta chains from one sample, sequenced in a study of shared clonotypes between healthy human individuals. Clones were read by immunoSEQ multiplex PCR, and TCRdb kept only the in-frame ones, dropping some. The data contain approximately 2,000,000 clones, just over 90% of them singletons. Sequenced material: naive CD8+ T cells from PBMCs. These receptors originate from a man aged 18 to 30 in good health. Some clones in this sample may be carry-over from other donors' samples. CDR3s include the opening cysteine and the closing phenylalanine or tryptophan. Fields, in order: clone size, V gene, J gene, D gene, CDR3 DNA, CDR3 protein. D genes are given only for firm matches. Clone size is shown for a subset of rows, as once, few, many or a class of expanded clone.

NA,TRBV19,TRBJ2-1,TRBD2,TGTGCCAGTAGTATCAAGCCGGGACTAGCGGGAGACAATGAGCAGTTCTTC,CASSIKPGLAGDNEQFF
NA,TRBV9,TRBJ2-7,TRBD2,TGTGCCAGCAGCGTAGGTTTTCGGGGGGGTGAGCAGTACTTC,CASSVGFRGGEQYF
once,TRBV7-9,TRBJ2-1,NA,TGTGCCAGCAGCCCCCCGGGACTTTACAATGAGCAGTTCTTC,CASSPPGLYNEQFF
NA,TRBV7-6,TRBJ1-1,NA,TGTGCCAGCAGCCCGAGCTTAAGTCAGAACACTGAAGCTTTCTTT,CASSPSLSQNTEAFF
NA,TRBV7-6,TRBJ2-1,TRBD2,TGTGCCAGCAGCTTTTTAGCGGGAGGCAATGAGCAGTTCTTC,CASSFLAGGNEQFF
NA,TRBV11-2,TRBJ2-4,NA,TGTGCCAGCAGCGGAAACATTCAGTACTTC,CASSGNIQYF
NA,TRBV10-2,TRBJ2-5,NA,TGCGCCAGCAGTGAGCCCTCCCCAGGGACCCAGTACTTC,CASSEPSPGTQYF
NA,TRBV19,TRBJ2-3,NA,TGTGCCAGTAGTCCTCGGGTCTCAGATACGCAGTATTTT,CASSPRVSDTQYF
NA,TRBV7-9,TRBJ1-1,NA,TGTGCCAGCAGCTTAGTTGGGGGGCGATCGGAGCTGAACACTGAAGCTTTCTTT,CASSLVGGRSELNTEAFF
NA,TRBV11-2,TRBJ2-2,NA,TGTGCCAGCAGCTTAGATCTGATCGGGGGCGGCACCGGGGAGCTGTTTTTT,CASSLDLIGGGTGELFF
NA,TRBV28,TRBJ2-3,NA,TGTGCCAGCAGTTTAGGTTTTGCGGCAGATACGCAGTATTTT,CASSLGFAADTQYF
NA,TRBV19,TRBJ1-4,TRBD1,TGTGCCAGTAGTACGGTCCGAGACAGGGGAGGTGAAAAACTGTTTTTT,CASSTVRDRGGEKLFF
NA,TRBV4-1,TRBJ2-6,NA,TGCGCCAGCAGCCACCCGTCTGGGGCCAACGTCCTGACTTTC,CASSHPSGANVLTF
once,TRBV19,TRBJ2-1,TRBD2,TGTGCCAGTAGGTCGTCTAGCGGGAGTTCCTACAATGAGCAGTTCTTC,CASRSSSGSSYNEQFF
NA,TRBV28,TRBJ1-1,NA,TGTGCCACCCGGTTTTCCTCCACTGAAGCTTTCTTT,CATRFSSTEAFF
NA,TRBV28,TRBJ2-3,TRBD2,TGTGCCAGCAGTAACCGGGACTACAAAAGCACAGATACGCAGTATTTT,CASSNRDYKSTDTQYF
NA,TRBV7-9,TRBJ2-7,NA,TGTGCCAGCAGCTTATCCGCACTGGGGGAGCAGTACTTC,CASSLSALGEQYF
NA,TRBV11-3,TRBJ2-1,NA,TGTGCCAGCAGCCCCCCTGAGGAACAGGAGCAGTTCTTC,CASSPPEEQEQFF
NA,TRBV7-7,TRBJ2-7,TRBD2,TGTGCCAGCAGCTTGAGGCCTGGGACTATCCACGAGCAGTACTTC,CASSLRPGTIHEQYF
NA,TRBV4-3,TRBJ2-3,TRBD2,TGCGCCAGCCAGGAGGGACTAGCGGACTTGACGCAGTATTTT,CASQEGLADLTQYF
NA,TRBV11-3,TRBJ2-7,NA,TGTGCCAGCAGCCTAGGGGAGTCCTACGAGCAGTACTTC,CASSLGESYEQYF
few,TRBV19,TRBJ1-5,NA,TGTGCCAGTAGTATATCGGGGATTAGCAATCAGCCCCAGCATTTT,CASSISGISNQPQHF
once,TRBV11-2,TRBJ2-1,TRBD2,TGTGCCAGCAGCCTCCGGACTAGCGGGTCCCATGAGCAGTTCTTC,CASSLRTSGSHEQFF
NA,TRBV28,TRBJ2-7,TRBD2,TGTGCCAGCAGTTTTCTGGCGGGAGGCGACCACGAGCAGTACTTC,CASSFLAGGDHEQYF
NA,TRBV11-2,TRBJ2-3,NA,TGTGCCAGCAGACTCGGCCCGCAGGGGGGGACAGATACGCAGTATTTT,CASRLGPQGGTDTQYF
NA,TRBV29-1,TRBJ2-5,NA,TGCAGCGTGGGGGGACCGGAGACCCAGTACTTC,CSVGGPETQYF
NA,TRBV11-2,TRBJ2-2,NA,TGTGCCAGCAGCTTTTTTGCCGGGGAGCTGTTTTTT,CASSFFAGELFF
NA,TRBV5-1,TRBJ1-2,NA,TGCGCCAGCAGCCTGACGAACCCCGGAGGCTACACCTTC,CASSLTNPGGYTF
NA,TRBV30,TRBJ2-7,TRBD2,TGTGCCTGGAACTACGGGACTAGCGGAGACGAGCAGTACTTC,CAWNYGTSGDEQYF
NA,TRBV29-1,TRBJ1-1,NA,TGCAGCGTTGGGGTCGGCACTGAAGCTTTCTTT,CSVGVGTEAFF
NA,TRBV5-1,TRBJ2-3,TRBD1,TGCGCCAGCAGCCTAGGGACAGGTCACCCGAGCACAGATACGCAGTATTTT,CASSLGTGHPSTDTQYF
once,TRBV4-1,TRBJ2-3,NA,TGCGCGGGCGCCAGCAGCCCTCGATCGGGTACGCAGTATTTT,CAGASSPRSGTQYF
NA,TRBV5-1,TRBJ1-2,NA,TGCGCCAGCAGCTTGACCATGACATTAATGAAGGATGGCTACACCTTC,CASSLTMTLMKDGYTF
NA,TRBV9,TRBJ1-3,NA,TGTGCCAGCAGCGTAGTCGGGGGCTCTGGAAACACCATATATTTT,CASSVVGGSGNTIYF
NA,TRBV19,TRBJ2-7,NA,TGTGCCAGTAGTATTCGAGGACCTTCCTACGAGCAGTACTTC,CASSIRGPSYEQYF
NA,TRBV29-1,TRBJ1-2,NA,TGCAGTACGGGGAGGGAGCGTAACTATGGCTACACCTTC,CSTGRERNYGYTF
NA,TRBV28,TRBJ2-1,TRBD2,TGTGCCACCAGCGGTCGGGACAGGGCCGGACTAGCGGGACACAATGAGCAGTTCTTC,CATSGRDRAGLAGHNEQFF
NA,TRBV7-9,TRBJ2-7,TRBD1,TGTGCCAGCAGCCCACCCGGGACAGGGGGACACGAGCAGTACTTC,CASSPPGTGGHEQYF
NA,TRBV28,TRBJ1-3,NA,TGTGCCAGCAGACCGGGGTTCTCTGGAAACACCATATATTTT,CASRPGFSGNTIYF
few,TRBV6-5,TRBJ1-1,NA,TGTGCCAGCAGTTACGGGCAGGGGCCGACTGAAGCTTTCTTT,CASSYGQGPTEAFF
NA,TRBV5-6,TRBJ2-7,TRBD2,TGTGCCAGCAGAACTGGACTAGCGGGACCCTACGAGCAGTACTTC,CASRTGLAGPYEQYF
NA,TRBV4-3,TRBJ1-5,NA,TGCGCCAGCAGCCAAGATGTCAGCTATCAGCCCCAGCATTTT,CASSQDVSYQPQHF
NA,TRBV19,TRBJ1-1,NA,TGTGCCAGTAGTAGGGGGGACGGGGGTCAAGCTTTCTTT,CASSRGDGGQAFF
NA,TRBV4-1,TRBJ2-5,NA,TGCGCCAGCAGGCGTAACTACTCCCCTAGGGGGGTGGGAGAGACCCAGTACTTC,CASRRNYSPRGVGETQYF
NA,TRBV7-3,TRBJ1-1,NA,TGTGCCAGCAGCTCCCGGGACAAGAACACTGAAGCTTTCTTT,CASSSRDKNTEAFF
once,TRBV4-2,TRBJ2-1,NA,TGTGCCAGCAGCTATAGTAAGGGTGAGCAGTTCTTC,CASSYSKGEQFF
NA,TRBV18,TRBJ2-5,NA,TGTGCCAGCTCACCAACCAGGACAGCCCAAGAGACCCAGTACTTC,CASSPTRTAQETQYF
NA,TRBV7-9,TRBJ2-7,TRBD2,TGTGCCAGCGGTACCGGGACTAGCGTGTACGAGCAGTACTTC,CASGTGTSVYEQYF
NA,TRBV5-4,TRBJ2-1,TRBD2,TGTGCCAGCAGCTTCGGACTAGCGGGAGCGCCTGAGCAGTTCTTC,CASSFGLAGAPEQFF
NA,TRBV28,TRBJ2-1,NA,TGTGCCAGCAGCCGCCAGGGGCACAATGAGCAGTTCTTC,CASSRQGHNEQFF